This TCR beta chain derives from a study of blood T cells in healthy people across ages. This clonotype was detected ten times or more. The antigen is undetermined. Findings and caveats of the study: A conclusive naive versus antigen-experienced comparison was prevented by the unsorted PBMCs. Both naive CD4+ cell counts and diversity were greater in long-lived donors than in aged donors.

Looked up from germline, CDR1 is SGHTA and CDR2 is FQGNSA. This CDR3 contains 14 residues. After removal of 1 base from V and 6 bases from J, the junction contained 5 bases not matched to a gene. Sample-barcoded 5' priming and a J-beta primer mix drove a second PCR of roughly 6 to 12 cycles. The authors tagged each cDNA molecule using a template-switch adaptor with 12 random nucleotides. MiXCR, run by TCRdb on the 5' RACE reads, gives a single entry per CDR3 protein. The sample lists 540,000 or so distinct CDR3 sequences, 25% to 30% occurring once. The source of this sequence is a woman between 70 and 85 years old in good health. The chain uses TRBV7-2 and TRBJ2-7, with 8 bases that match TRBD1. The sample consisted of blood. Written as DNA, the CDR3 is TGTGCCAGCAGCTTAGTGCACAGGGGGTCCGAGCAGTACTTC. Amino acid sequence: CASSLVHRGSEQYF. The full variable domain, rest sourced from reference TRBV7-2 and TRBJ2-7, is GAGVSQSPSNKVTEKGKDVELRCDPISGHTALYWYRQSLGQGLEFLIYFQGNSAPDKSGLPSDRFSAERTGGSVSTLTIQRTQQEDSAVYLCASSLVHRGSEQYFGPGTRLTVT.